This T cell receptor (beta chain) originates from a study of T cells in Graves' hyperthyroidism and ophthalmopathy. TCR beta CDR3 regions were amplified from RNA transcripts. When the TCR CDR3 underwent first-round RT-PCR, the HTBI primer set was used. A single record per CDR3 protein comes from TCRdb applying MiXCR to the multiplex PCR reads. This sample has 300,000 to 400,000 distinct CDR3 sequences; about 18% occur once, and the top ten carry less than 45%. The sample holds a few counts of this clonotype. The V and J ends lost 3 bases and 5 bases respectively, with 16 bases between them. CDR1 SGHVS and CDR2 FNYEAQ come from the germline V gene. This CDR3 is built from 16 residues.

The material sequenced was blood. The V gene is TRBV7-6, the J gene TRBJ2-2; the D gene is possibly TRBD2 (6 bases). This clonotype was sampled from a man between 18 and 35 years old with Graves' ophthalmopathy. The CDR3 DNA is TGTGCCAGCAGCTTGGTAGAGACTAGTGGTACCGGGGAGCTGTTTTTT. Translating it yields CASSLVETSGTGELFF.